This is a list of T cell receptor beta chains from one sample in a study of cytomegalovirus exposure and HLA in healthy donors. Method: immunoSEQ multiplex PCR; TCRdb's copy keeps in-frame clones and lacks some. This sample's table reports 110,000 to 150,000 clones. Source material: PBMCs. The receptors derive from a male donor in good health and CMV-seronegative. The CDR3 runs from the conserved cysteine through the conserved F or W. A D gene is named only where the DNA matches it firmly.

TRBD1	TRBV7-9	TRBJ1-2	TGTGCCAGCAGCGATGGGTCTTGGGACAGGCTAAATACTTATGGCTACACCTTC	CASSDGSWDRLNTYGYTF
TRBD1	TRBV19	TRBJ2-7	TGTGCCAGTAGTATAGGGACAGGCCACTTCGACGAGCAGTACTTC	CASSIGTGHFDEQYF
-	TRBV7-8	TRBJ1-2	TGTGCCAGCTCAGAGTTCATGGGGCGTGGGGTGGGTGGCTACACCTTC	CASSEFMGRGVGGYTF
TRBD2	TRBV5-6	TRBJ2-1	TGTGCCAGCAGCTTGCGGGGGACTACTACAATGAGGCAGTTCTTC	CASSLRGTTTMRQFF
-	TRBV2	TRBJ2-5	TGTGCCAGCATTGGAAACAGGGGAGGTCAAGAGACCCAGTACTTC	CASIGNRGGQETQYF
-	TRBV7-9	TRBJ1-2	TGTGCCAGCAGCTTAGCACAGGGATATGGCTACACCTTC	CASSLAQGYGYTF
-	TRBV7-8	TRBJ1-4	TGTGCCAGCAGCCAGGGCTCGGGTAATGAAAAACTGTTTTTT	CASSQGSGNEKLFF
TRBD2	TRBV30	TRBJ2-7	TGTGCCTGGAGTGACCGACTAGCGGGAGGGGACGAGCAGTACTTC	CAWSDRLAGGDEQYF
TRBD2	TRBV27	TRBJ2-2	TGTGGGACCGGACTAGCGGGGATTGGACCGGGGGAGCTGTTTTTT	CGTGLAGIGPGELFF
-	TRBV19	TRBJ1-2	TGTGCCAGTAGTATAGATCGGGGAATAAACTATGGCTACACCTTC	CASSIDRGINYGYTF
TRBD2	TRBV6-1	TRBJ2-1	TGTGCCAGCAGTGAAGTGCTAGCGGGAAATGAGCAGTTCTTC	CASSEVLAGNEQFF
-	TRBV30	TRBJ1-1	TGTGGAGGGATGAACACTGAAGCTTTCTTT	CGGMNTEAFF
TRBD2	TRBV11-2	TRBJ2-7	TGTGCCAGCACGCTAGCGGGGCTGTACGAGCAGTACTTC	CASTLAGLYEQYF
-	TRBV19	TRBJ1-5	TGTGCCAGTAGTACGGGGTCCATGGGTCAGCCCCAGCATTTT	CASSTGSMGQPQHF
TRBD1	TRBV5-1	TRBJ2-2	TGCGCCAGCAGCTTACAGGGGGCAGTGGCCGGGGAGCTGTTTTTT	CASSLQGAVAGELFF
TRBD2	TRBV6-6	TRBJ2-7	TGTGCCAGCAGTTATAGCGGGGGATCTTCCGAGCAGTACTTC	CASSYSGGSSEQYF
-	TRBV30	TRBJ1-5	TGTGCCTGGAGTGCTAGGGGGTACAATCAGCCCCAGCATTTT	CAWSARGYNQPQHF
TRBD2	TRBV11-3	TRBJ2-6	TGTGCCAGCAGCCCAGGTCCTACTAGCGGGAGAGGGACGGGGGCCAACGTCCTGACTTTC	CASSPGPTSGRGTGANVLTF
TRBD1	TRBV15	TRBJ1-1	TGTGCCACCAGCAGAGATAGGGACAGGGGTAACACTGAAGCTTTCTTT	CATSRDRDRGNTEAFF
TRBD1	TRBV15	TRBJ1-2	TGTGCCACCAGCAGAGATAAGACAGGGGGCGATGGCTACACCTTC	CATSRDKTGGDGYTF
TRBD1	TRBV5-1	TRBJ1-2	TGCGCCAGCTTTAGACAGGGCCAAGGCTACACCTTC	CASFRQGQGYTF
TRBD1	TRBV5-1	TRBJ1-2	TGCGCCAGCAGCTTGGAGAGGGGGCATGGCTACACCTTC	CASSLERGHGYTF
-	TRBV6-5	TRBJ2-7	TGTGCCAGCAGTTATTCGATAAGGAGGGACGAGCAGTACTTC	CASSYSIRRDEQYF
TRBD2	TRBV30	TRBJ2-5	TGTGCCTGGACCGAGAGGCTAGCGGGGGGCGAGACCCAGTACTTC	CAWTERLAGGETQYF
TRBD2	TRBV5-4	TRBJ2-7	TGTGCCAGCAGCCCCAGCGGGAGGGGTGAGCAGTACTTC	CASSPSGRGEQYF
TRBD2	TRBV6-5	TRBJ2-3	TGTGCCAGCAGTTACTCGGCTAGCGGGATCACAGATACGCAGTATTTT	CASSYSASGITDTQYF
-	TRBV2	TRBJ2-7	TGTGCCAGCAGTGGGACATTCGGCGAGCAGTACTTC	CASSGTFGEQYF
-	TRBV6-5	TRBJ2-7	TGTGCCAGCAGAAACTCGGAGGTAACGAACTACGAGCAGTACTTC	CASRNSEVTNYEQYF
TRBD1	TRBV19	TRBJ1-1	TGTGCCAGTAGTGCCCCCCAGGGGGTAGGGACTGAAGCTTTCTTT	CASSAPQGVGTEAFF
TRBD1	TRBV15	TRBJ1-1	TGTGCCACCGGGACAGGCGACACCAGAGCTTTCTTT	CATGTGDTRAFF
-	TRBV4-3	TRBJ1-5	TGCGCCAGCAGCCAAGATTTAGCGGCAATTAGCAATCAGCCCCAGCATTTT	CASSQDLAAISNQPQHF
TRBD1	TRBV6-1	TRBJ1-1	TGTGCCAGCAGTGACTTAGGACAGGTAAACACTGAAGCTTTCTTT	CASSDLGQVNTEAFF
TRBD1	TRBV6-5	TRBJ1-2	TGTGCCAGCACCGACAGGGACAGCTATGGCTACACCTTC	CASTDRDSYGYTF
TRBD1	TRBV5-6	TRBJ2-7	TGTGCCAGCAGCGGGACAGGGGGATTGTACGAGCAGTACTTC	CASSGTGGLYEQYF
-	TRBV27	TRBJ1-5	TGCGCCAGCAGTTTCGCAGATAGCAATCAGCCCCAGCATTTT	CASSFADSNQPQHF
-	TRBV4-1	TRBJ2-7	TGCGCCAGCAGCCCCAGCCTCCCAGGCTACGAGCAGTACTTC	CASSPSLPGYEQYF
-	TRBV30	TRBJ2-2	TGTGCCTGGAGCGCCTCCGGAGCCGGGGAGCTGTTTTTT	CAWSASGAGELFF
TRBD1	TRBV7-9	TRBJ2-3	TGTGCCAGCAGACAGGGGGGAGATACGCAGTATTTT	CASRQGGDTQYF
-	TRBV18	TRBJ1-2	TGTGCCAGCTCCTCGGCAGAGACTCCCGAATATGGCTACACCTTC	CASSSAETPEYGYTF
-	TRBV7-2	TRBJ2-3	TGTGCCAGCAGCTTAGCGGGAGTGTTAACAGATACGCAGTATTTT	CASSLAGVLTDTQYF
TRBD1	TRBV29-1	TRBJ1-2	TGCAGCGTCCAAAGGACAGGGGAAAGCTATGGCTACACCTTC	CSVQRTGESYGYTF
-	TRBV15	TRBJ1-2	TGTGCCACCAGCAGAGATATTTTAGGGGTTGAGGGCTACACCTTC	CATSRDILGVEGYTF
TRBD1	TRBV29-1	TRBJ1-2	TGCAGCGTTCCGAACAGGGGTTACTATGGCTACACCTTC	CSVPNRGYYGYTF
-	TRBV2	TRBJ2-7	TGTGCCAGCTGGCAGGACACCTCGTACGAGCAGTACTTC	CASWQDTSYEQYF
TRBD2	TRBV5-1	TRBJ2-7	TGCGCCAGCAGCTTGGGACTAGCGGGGCGCTACGAGCAGTACTTC	CASSLGLAGRYEQYF
TRBD1	TRBV4-3	TRBJ1-1	TGCGCCAGCAGCCAAGCCCCCCCGGGACAGGGGACCGTCGGGACTGAAGCTTTCTTT	CASSQAPPGQGTVGTEAFF
-	TRBV28	TRBJ2-7	TGTGCCAGCACTCTGTGGGTAGACAGGAGCTACGAGCAGTACTTC	CASTLWVDRSYEQYF